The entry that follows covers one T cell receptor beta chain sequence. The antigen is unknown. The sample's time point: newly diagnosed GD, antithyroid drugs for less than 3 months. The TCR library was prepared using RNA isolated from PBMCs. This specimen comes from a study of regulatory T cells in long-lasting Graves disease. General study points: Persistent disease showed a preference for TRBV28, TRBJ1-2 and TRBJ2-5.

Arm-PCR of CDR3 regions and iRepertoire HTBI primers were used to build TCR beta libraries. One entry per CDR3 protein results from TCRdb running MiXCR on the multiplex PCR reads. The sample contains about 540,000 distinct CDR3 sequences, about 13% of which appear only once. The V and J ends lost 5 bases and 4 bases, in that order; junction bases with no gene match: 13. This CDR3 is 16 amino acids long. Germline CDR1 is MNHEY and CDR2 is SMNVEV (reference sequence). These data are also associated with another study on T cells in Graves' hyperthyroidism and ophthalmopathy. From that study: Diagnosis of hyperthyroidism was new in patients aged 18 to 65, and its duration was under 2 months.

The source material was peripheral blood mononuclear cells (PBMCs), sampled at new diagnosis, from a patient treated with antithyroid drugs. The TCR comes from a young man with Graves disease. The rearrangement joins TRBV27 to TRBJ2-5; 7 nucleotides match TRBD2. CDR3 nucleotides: TGTGCCAGCAGTCCATCTAGCGGATACTTCGGAGAGACCCAGTACTTC. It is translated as CASSPSSGYFGETQYF.